Listed here are 32 T cell receptor beta chains from one sample, sequenced in a study of blood T cell repertoires in COVID-19. Sequencing was performed with immunoSEQ multiplex PCR; in TCRdb, only in-frame clones are kept and a portion is missing. Among about 300,000 clones listed, 70% to 90% were seen once. Sequencing was done on a sample of PBMCs or T cells enriched from blood (not recorded which). The receptors come from a woman younger than 30 who had recovered from COVID-19.

The chain combines TRBV2 with TRBJ2-1, with 9 positions matching TRBD2. The CDR3 has 17 amino acids. The germline CDR1 and CDR2 sequences are SNHLY and FYNNEI. Trimming took 0 bases from V and 8 from J; bases not matched to a gene: 11. The CDR3 protein is CASSEAKTSGPVDEQFF. The CDR3 DNA reads as TGTGCCAGCAGTGAAGCGAAGACTAGCGGACCGGTCGATGAGCAGTTCTTC.

There are a few counts of this clone. This chain connects TRBV19 to TRBJ1-1; D gene ambiguous. Deletions cut 1 base from V and 0 bases from J, with 6 bases between. The germline gives CDR1 LNHDA, CDR2 SQIVND (reference sequence). This CDR3 region has 14 residues. CDR3 bases: TGTGCCAGTAGTATAGCAGTCATGAACACTGAAGCTTTCTTT. This sequence encodes CASSIAVMNTEAFF.

The chain employs TRBV10-1 and TRBJ2-5; possibly TRBD1 for D (6 bases). Trimming took 5 bases from V and 0 from J, leaving 22 bases between them. Germline V lookup: CDR1 WNHNN, CDR2 SYGVQD (reference sequence). The CDR3 consists of 18 residues. CDR3 bases: TGCGCCAGCAGTCTTACCAACCGGGACACCGGGTACCAAGAGACCCAGTACTTC. Encoded protein: CASSLTNRDTGYQETQYF.

The rearrangement links TRBV9 to TRBJ1-2; 7 bases map to TRBD1. V lost 4 bases and J lost 4; bases outside the gene matches: 10. This CDR3 has 15 residues. Germline V gene lookup returns CDR1 SGDLS and CDR2 YYNGEE. For the CDR3, the DNA is TGTGCCAGCAGCCCAGGGGGAAAACTAGGCTATGGCTACACCTTC. This encodes CASSPGGKLGYGYTF.

The V call is TRBV5-1, the J call TRBJ2-1; D not certain. Per germline, CDR1 SGHRS and CDR2 YFSETQ. The length of the CDR3 is 14 residues. V was trimmed by 0 bases and J by 6 bases, leaving 10 bases between them. The CDR3: CASSLGGTVNEQFF. Here the CDR3 DNA reads TGCGCCAGCAGCTTGGGAGGTACGGTCAATGAGCAGTTCTTC.

This rearrangement joins TRBV7-2 to TRBJ1-2; a weak D match, TRBD1 (6 bases). The V and J ends lost 3 bases and 2 bases respectively, with 13 bases between them. There are 15 residues in the CDR3. The germline CDR1 and CDR2 sequences are SGHTA and FQGNSA. This CDR3 reads CASSFTGQKNYGYTF. In nucleotides, the CDR3 is TGTGCCAGCAGCTTCACAGGACAGAAGAACTATGGCTACACCTTC.

The chain recombines TRBV5-6 with TRBJ1-1; D is perhaps TRBD1 (6 bases). Per germline, CDR1 SGHDT and CDR2 YYEEEE. V lost 0 bases, J lost 5 bases, and 14 bases lay in between. CDR3 length equals 15 residues. The DNA of the CDR3 is TGTGCCAGCAGCTTGGACGGGGGGCGGGTAACTGAAGCTTTCTTT. Its translation is CASSLDGGRVTEAFF.

On this clone: Other nucleotide sequences from this sample produce the same CDR3. V is TRBV12-3 or TRBV12-4 and J is TRBJ1-4; D remains ambiguous. V lost 4 bases and J 4 bases, leaving 7 bases between the germline ends. This CDR3 is 13 amino acids long. The CDR3 nucleotides read TGTGCCAGCAGTTCTCGGGGTAATGAAAAACTGTTTTTT. This translates into CASSSRGNEKLFF.

A single count supports this clone. J is TRBJ2-1 and V is TRBV18, with TRBD2 matching over 7 bases. CDR3 size: 15 residues. Trimming removed 1 base from V and 2 bases from J; junction bases left unmatched: 2. Germline V gives CDR1 KGHSH, CDR2 LQKENI. Written as DNA, the CDR3 is TGTGCCAGCTCACCACGGCGGGAGCCCTACAATGAGCAGTTCTTC. As protein: CASSPRREPYNEQFF.

CDR3 sequence (DNA): TGTGCCAGCAGCCCGACTAGCTCCTACAATGAGCAGTTCTTC. This sequence encodes CASSPTSSYNEQFF. The chain combines TRBV5-4 with TRBJ2-1; D may be TRBD2 (6 bases). The germline V gene encodes CDR1 SGHNT and CDR2 YYREEE (reference sequence). The CDR3 extends over 14 amino acids. V lost 4 bases to trimming and J lost 0 bases, with 8 bases between them.

The CDR3 DNA follows: TGTGCCAGCAGCCAAGATCCTTGGGCAGGCTATGGCTCTGGAAACACCATATATTTT. Translating it yields CASSQDPWAGYGSGNTIYF. This chain connects TRBV4-2 to TRBJ1-3, with D unclear. The germline V and J ends were trimmed by 0 bases and 0 bases, with 18 bases remaining between them. This CDR3 is 19 amino acids long. The V gene's germline CDR1 is LGHNA and CDR2 YNFKEQ.

The rearrangement links TRBV18 to TRBJ2-2; 7 bases line up with TRBD1. The CDR3 consists of 16 residues. Germline lookup yields CDR1 KGHSH and CDR2 LQKENI. V lost 3 bases and J lost 6; bases outside the gene matches: 10. This CDR3 is CASSPYYRGRAGELFF. The CDR3, as DNA: TGTGCCAGCTCACCGTACTACAGGGGACGCGCCGGGGAGCTGTTTTTT.

This chain connects TRBV7-2 to TRBJ1-5; D unresolved. V was cut by 4 bases and J by 6 bases, with 7 bases left in between. The CDR3 sequence is 12 residues long. Germline CDR1 SGHTA, CDR2 FQGNSA. This CDR3 is CASSYAGQPQHF. CDR3 in DNA: TGTGCCAGCAGCTACGCGGGTCAGCCCCAGCATTTT.

The chain carries TRBV5-1 and TRBJ2-7; 9 bases map to TRBD2. The length of the CDR3 is 15 residues. Germline V gene lookup returns CDR1 SGHRS and CDR2 YFSETQ. J was trimmed by 2 bases and V by 5 bases; bases with no gene match: 8. CDR3 loop: CASSLVGGGAYEQYF. CDR3 coding DNA: TGCGCCAGCAGTCTGGTGGGCGGGGGGGCCTACGAGCAGTACTTC.

The chain recombines TRBV9 with TRBJ1-1; a possible D gene is TRBD1 (6 bases). The V and J ends lost 0 bases and 8 bases respectively, with 14 bases between them. CDR3 size: 14 residues. The germline V gene encodes CDR1 SGDLS and CDR2 YYNGEE. CDR3 DNA sequence: TGTGCCAGCAGCGTAGGGGGGACACTTCGGGAAGCTTTCTTT. The encoded protein is CASSVGGTLREAFF.

This rearrangement joins TRBV9 to TRBJ2-1; tentatively, D is TRBD2 (5 bases). Germline V gene sequence: CDR1 SGDLS, CDR2 YYNGEE. Deletions cut 0 bases from V and 0 bases from J, with 10 bases between. The CDR3 runs to 16 residues. The CDR3 DNA is TGTGCCAGCAGCGTAGCGGGGATGAGCTCCTACAATGAGCAGTTCTTC. This translates into CASSVAGMSSYNEQFF.

The rearrangement joins TRBV7-6 to TRBJ2-5, with no clear D. Per germline, CDR1 SGHVS and CDR2 FNYEAQ. The V and J ends lost 5 bases and 3 bases respectively, with 13 bases between them. CDR3 length: 14 amino acids. CDR3 sequence: CASSLGPSKETQYF. Here the CDR3 DNA reads TGTGCCAGCAGCCTAGGTCCGAGTAAAGAGACCCAGTACTTC.

This clone was observed once. The chain joins TRBV5-6 to TRBJ1-3; D is perhaps TRBD1 (5 bases). With 1 base removed from V and 4 bases from J, the gap between germline ends came to 15 bases. From germline, CDR1 is SGHDT and CDR2 YYEEEE. CDR3 length: 16 amino acids. CDR3 sequence: CASSLYPPGLGNTIYF. CDR3 DNA sequence: TGTGCCAGCAGCTTGTATCCCCCAGGGCTGGGAAACACCATATATTTT.

The chain couples TRBV7-3 to TRBJ2-3; 7 bases map to TRBD2. Germline CDR1 reads SGHTA; CDR2 reads FQGTGA. The ends lost 1 base at V and 1 base at J; junction bases unmatched: 2. CDR3 length: 15 residues. In DNA, the CDR3 is TGTGCCAGCAGCTTAAGGAGCGGGGGCACAGATACGCAGTATTTT. Translating it yields CASSLRSGGTDTQYF.

This chain connects TRBV10-2 to TRBJ2-7, with D possibly TRBD1 on 6 matching bases. Deletions cut 3 bases from V and 7 bases from J, with 13 bases between. Germline V CDR1 and CDR2: WSHSY, SAAADI. The CDR3 contains 13 residues. CDR3 sequence reads: CASSEGGRGEQYF. Written as DNA, the CDR3 is TGCGCCAGCAGTGAAGGGGGTCGTGGAGAGCAGTACTTC.

On this clone itself: The same CDR3 arises from other DNA sequences in this sample as well. CDR3 in amino acids: CASSPGTGTNQPQHF. CDR3 nucleotide sequence: TGTGCCAGCTCACCGGGGACAGGGACCAACCAGCCCCAGCATTTT. This rearrangement joins TRBV18 to TRBJ1-5; 9 bases align to TRBD1. The CDR3 sequence is 15 residues long. The J segment lost 7 bases and the V segment lost 3 bases, leaving 7 bases of the junction unmatched. Germline CDR1 is KGHSH and CDR2 is LQKENI.

This clone was detected many times. The chain employs TRBV21-1 and TRBJ2-5; TRBD2 is the table's D call, not checked against the DNA. TRBV21-1 is labeled a pseudogene. CDR3 length: 18 residues. The CDR3 region is CASSKEGTSGGEVETQYF. DNA of the CDR3: TGTGCCAGCAGCAAGGAAGGGACTAGCGGGGGGGAAGTAGAGACCCAGTACTTC.

The gene calls are TRBV4-1 and TRBJ1-2; 8 nucleotides line up with TRBD1. Germline V lookup: CDR1 MGHRA, CDR2 YSYEKL. With 0 bases clipped from V and 5 bases from J, the junction kept 8 bases outside the gene matches. The CDR3 runs 16 residues. The CDR3 region is CASSQDWTGSRYGYTF. The CDR3 nucleotides are TGCGCCAGCAGCCAAGATTGGACAGGGTCCAGATATGGCTACACCTTC.

This clone was detected only a few times. The genes are TRBV3-1 (or the pseudogene TRBV3-2) and TRBJ1-6; D might be TRBD1 (5 bases). V was pared by 4 bases and J by 2 bases, with 6 bases between. This CDR3 spans 14 amino acids. Germline loops: CDR1 LGHDT, CDR2 YNNKEL (reference sequence). The CDR3 loop is CASSLRAYNSPLHF. CDR3 DNA: TGTGCCAGCAGCCTCAGGGCCTATAATTCACCCCTCCACTTT.

This rearrangement joins TRBV28 to TRBJ1-2; D possibly corresponds to TRBD1 (5 bases). The germline V gene has CDR1 MDHEN and CDR2 SYDVKM. The CDR3 consists of 16 residues. V was shortened by 4 bases and J by 2 bases, with 17 bases between the two germline ends. Here the CDR3 DNA reads TGTGCCAGCAGTTCCCCCGGGGGTGGGGGGAACTATGGCTACACCTTC. Amino acids: CASSSPGGGGNYGYTF.

This clone has just a few counts. V is TRBV29-1 and J is TRBJ1-1; TRBD1 matches at 7 bases. The CDR3 totals 12 residues. The germline V gene has CDR1 SQVTM and CDR2 ANQGSEA. J gave up 4 bases and V 4 bases, and 3 bases lay outside the gene matches. CDR3: CSVVQGVTEAFF. DNA for the CDR3: TGCAGCGTTGTTCAGGGGGTCACTGAAGCTTTCTTT.

The chain carries TRBV5-1 and TRBJ1-4; TRBD1 is a possible D gene (6 bases). V dropped 1 base and J dropped 3 bases, with 10 bases sitting between them. CDR1 is SGHRS, CDR2 YFSETQ, per germline. CDR3 length equals 15 residues. CDR3 residues: CASSLRAGANEKLFF. The CDR3 DNA follows: TGCGCCAGCAGCTTGCGGGCAGGGGCTAATGAAAAACTGTTTTTT.

The chain carries TRBV21-1 and TRBJ1-1; TRBD1, as called in the table, went unchecked against the DNA. TRBV21-1 has pseudogene status. The CDR3 sequence is 14 residues long. The CDR3 sequence is CASSKGEGAVGAFF. CDR3 bases: TGTGCCAGCAGCAAAGGTGAGGGGGCCGTTGGAGCTTTCTTT.

The CDR3 DNA sequence: TGCAGCGTAGACGGGATTGGAGTGACTGAAGCTTTCTTT. It specifies CSVDGIGVTEAFF. This chain links TRBV29-1 with TRBJ1-1, with D unresolved. CDR1 and CDR2 from the germline V gene are SQVTM and ANQGSEA. Trimming shortened V by 6 bases and J by 5 bases, and 16 bases separated the two germline ends. The CDR3 extends over 13 amino acids.

This chain connects TRBV2 to TRBJ1-6; the D gene is possibly TRBD1 (5 bases). Trimming removed 2 bases from V and 14 bases from J, with 19 bases in between. CDR3 length: 15 amino acids. Germline-derived CDR1 and CDR2 are SNHLY and FYNNEI. CDR3 region: CASSERVTAPSTLHF. The CDR3 bases are TGTGCCAGCAGTGAACGGGTGACAGCCCCCTCCACCCTCCACTTT.

V gene TRBV28 combines with J gene TRBJ1-1; D not resolved. Trimming shortened V by 0 bases and J by 0 bases, and 8 bases separated the two germline ends. CDR1 and CDR2 from the germline V gene are MDHEN and SYDVKM. This CDR3 is 15 amino acids long. CDR3 in DNA: TGTGCCAGCAGTTTATGGCGGTCATTGAACACTGAAGCTTTCTTT. Amino acid sequence: CASSLWRSLNTEAFF.

The chain carries TRBV6-5 and TRBJ2-1; weak D call: TRBD2 (7 bases). Germline lookup yields CDR1 MNHEY and CDR2 SVGAGI. V gave up 11 bases and J gave up 3 bases, with 17 bases separating them. The CDR3 has 14 amino acids. The CDR3 nucleotides are TGTGCCTCAAAAGGGGGGGGAAGCTACAATGAGCAGTTCTTC. Amino acid sequence: CASKGGGSYNEQFF.